A selection of T cell receptor beta chains follows, all from one sample in a study of blood T cell repertoires in COVID-19. Profiling relied on immunoSEQ multiplex PCR, and the TCRdb table lists in-frame clones only, not all of them. Of under 150,000 clones in the sample, 86% were seen once. Sequenced input: PBMCs or T cells enriched from blood (not recorded which). These receptors originate from a woman between 50 and 59 years old who had recovered from COVID-19. The CDR3 runs from the conserved cysteine through the conserved F or W. The order of the fields is V gene, D gene, clone size, J gene, CDR3 protein, CDR3 DNA. A D gene is named only where the DNA matches it firmly. Where a row states a size, it is once, few, many or the class of an expanded clone; other rows omit it.

TRBV23-1	.	.	TRBJ2-2	CASSQSGHLKTGELFF	TGCGCCAGCAGTCAATCGGGACACCTTAAGACCGGGGAGCTGTTTTTT
TRBV27	.	.	TRBJ1-1	CASSGEGLVTEAFF	TGTGCCAGCAGTGGGGAGGGGTTGGTCACTGAAGCTTTCTTT
TRBV5-1	TRBD1	.	TRBJ1-3	CASSVTGAGNTIYF	TGCGCCAGCAGCGTAACAGGGGCCGGAAACACCATATATTTT
TRBV2	.	few	TRBJ2-3	CASRGSDPSGTDTQYF	TGTGCCAGCAGAGGGAGCGATCCCTCGGGGACAGATACGCAGTATTTT
TRBV6-1	.	.	TRBJ2-7	CASSEPGGRSDRSYEQYF	TGTGCCAGCAGTGAACCGGGTGGCCGGAGTGACAGGTCTTACGAGCAGTACTTC
TRBV29-1	TRBD1	few	TRBJ2-4	CSGGQGNIQYF	TGCAGCGGGGGACAGGGAAACATTCAGTACTTC
TRBV7-8	.	.	TRBJ2-5	CASSLPGQNPTQETQYF	TGTGCCAGCAGCTTACCCGGACAGAATCCAACCCAAGAGACCCAGTACTTC
TRBV5-6	TRBD1	.	TRBJ2-7	CASSPGTGAYEQYF	TGTGCCAGCAGCCCGGGGACAGGGGCCTACGAGCAGTACTTC
TRBV6-5	.	.	TRBJ1-5	CASSYSGQGNQPQHF	TGTGCCAGCAGTTACTCGGGCCAGGGAAATCAGCCCCAGCATTTT
TRBV19	TRBD1	.	TRBJ1-2	CASSPWDSEYGYTF	TGTGCCAGTAGTCCTTGGGACAGCGAGTATGGCTACACCTTC
TRBV7-9	.	.	TRBJ1-4	CASSPDGLFNEKLFF	TGTGCCAGCAGCCCGGACGGACTGTTTAATGAAAAACTGTTTTTT
TRBV3-1/TRBV3-2	.	.	TRBJ2-3	CASSLNGGAGTDTQYF	TGTGCCAGCAGCTTAAATGGGGGGGCCGGCACAGATACGCAGTATTTT
TRBV30	TRBD1	.	TRBJ1-6	CAWRTGTNSPLHF	TGTGCCTGGAGGACAGGGACCAATTCACCCCTCCACTTT
TRBV13	TRBD1	.	TRBJ2-3	CASSSPGQGNNTQYF	TGTGCCAGCAGCTCCCCGGGACAGGGGAATAATACGCAGTATTTT